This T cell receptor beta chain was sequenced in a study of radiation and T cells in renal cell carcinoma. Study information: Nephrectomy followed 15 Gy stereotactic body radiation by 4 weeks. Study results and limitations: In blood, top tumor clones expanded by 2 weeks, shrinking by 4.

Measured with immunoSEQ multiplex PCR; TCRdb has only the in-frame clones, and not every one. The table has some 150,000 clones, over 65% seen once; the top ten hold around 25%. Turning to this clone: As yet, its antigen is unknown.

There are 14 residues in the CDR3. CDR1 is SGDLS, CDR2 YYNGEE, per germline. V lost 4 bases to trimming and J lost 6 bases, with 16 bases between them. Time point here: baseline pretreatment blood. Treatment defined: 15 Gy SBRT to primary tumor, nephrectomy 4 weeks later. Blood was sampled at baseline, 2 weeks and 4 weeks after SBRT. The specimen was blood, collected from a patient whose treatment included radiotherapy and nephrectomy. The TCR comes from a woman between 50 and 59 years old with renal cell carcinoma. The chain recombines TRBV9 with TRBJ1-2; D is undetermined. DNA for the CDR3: TGTGCCAGCAGCCATGAGCCAAACAGAGATGGCTACACCTTC. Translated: CASSHEPNRDGYTF. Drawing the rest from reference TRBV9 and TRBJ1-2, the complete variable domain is DSGVTQTPKHLITATGQRVTLRCSPRSGDLSVYWYQQSLDQGLQFLIQYYNGEERAKGNILERFSAQQFPDLHSELNLSSLELGDSALYFCASSHEPNRDGYTFGSGTRLTVV.